This TCR beta chain was sequenced in a study of blood T cell repertoires in COVID-19. It was within 2 weeks before study entry that exposed participants met a COVID-19 case. V was clipped by 5 bases and J by 9 bases; unmatched bases: 8. The CDR3 length is 15 residues. Germline V gene sequence: CDR1 MGHDK, CDR2 SYGVNS. Per the original data handling: Nucleated cell counts were estimated from reference gene primer amplification. Assay: immunoSEQ multiplex PCR; the TCRdb copy retains only in-frame clones and omits some. From that table come the V and J calls and clone size; the DNA was used to work out D and trimming. The sample has 250,000 to 300,000 clones; just under 90% are singletons.

The source of this sequence is a woman aged 50 to 65 who had been exposed to COVID-19. The material sequenced was PBMCs or T cells enriched from blood (not recorded which). V and J are TRBV25-1 and TRBJ1-6, with TRBD1 matching 9 bases. As DNA, the CDR3 is TGTGCCAGCAGTTCGAACAGGGGGCGGCCTTCACCCCTCCACTTT. Residues: CASSSNRGRPSPLHF.